This T cell receptor (beta chain) derives from a study of neurological immune-mediated disorders. This clonotype was counted ten times or more. TCRdb re-called the 5' RACE reads with MiXCR, one entry per CDR3 protein. The sample shows just over 30,000 distinct CDR3 sequences, approximately 5% of them seen only once. CDR3 size: 14 residues. V was shortened by 5 bases and J by 7 bases, with 15 bases between the two germline ends. Per the germline V gene, CDR1 is SGHTA and CDR2 is FQGNSA. Sequenced sample: CD4+ T cells from blood. The chain carries TRBV7-2 and TRBJ2-1, with no clear D. The TCR was taken from a woman between 50 and 59 years old in good health. The CDR3 nucleotides read TGTGCCAGCAGCCCCCTAGACTGGATGAATGAGCAGTTCTTC. Translating it yields CASSPLDWMNEQFF.